The 22 T cell receptor beta chains below were found in one sample sequenced in a study of cytotoxic CD8 clonotypes in ibrutinib-treated CLL. The assay was immunoSEQ multiplex PCR, and TCRdb's table has in-frame clones only and misses some. The sample shows some 140,000 clones, about 79% of them seen only once. This material consisted of PBMCs, taken after 12 months of ibrutinib treatment. All receptors come from a human donor with chronic lymphocytic leukemia.

V usage is TRBV7-9 and J usage is TRBJ1-2; D not certain. The CDR3 consists of 14 residues. The ends were cut back, 5 bases at V and 5 bases at J, with 15 bases in the middle. Germline lookup yields CDR1 SEHNR and CDR2 FQNEAQ (reference sequence). Here the CDR3 reads CASSLPSRLYGYTF. In DNA, the CDR3 is TGTGCCAGCAGCCTCCCTAGCAGGTTATATGGCTACACCTTC.

The chain uses TRBV11-2 and TRBJ2-1; 9 positions agree with TRBD2. Germline loops: CDR1 SGHAT, CDR2 FQNNGV. The CDR3 loop spans 15 amino acids. V shed 5 bases, J shed 12 bases, and the junction held 14 bases outside the gene matches. CDR3 sequence: CASSQVSGTSRVQFF. The CDR3 region has the DNA TGTGCCAGCAGCCAAGTCTCTGGGACTAGCAGGGTGCAGTTCTTC.

In DNA form, the CDR3 reads TGTGCCAGCAGTTTAGGGTCTACAGACTACGAGCAGTACTTC. This sequence encodes CASSLGSTDYEQYF. The chain recombines TRBV27 with TRBJ2-7; D unresolved. Germline V gene data show CDR1 as MNHEY and CDR2 as SMNVEV (reference sequence). V lost 2 bases and J 3 bases, leaving 11 bases between the germline ends. This CDR3 has 14 residues.

The rearrangement links TRBV6-6 to TRBJ2-2; D may match TRBD1 or TRBD2 (5 bases each). The CDR3 has 14 residues. V lost 5 bases and J lost 3, with 10 bases in between. CDR1 is MNHNY and CDR2 is SVGAGI in the germline V gene (reference sequence). As DNA, the CDR3 is TGTGCCAGCAGTCCCGGGACCGACACCGGGGAGCTGTTTTTT. Translating it yields CASSPGTDTGELFF.

This chain links TRBV14 with TRBJ2-5; no clear D gene. Per germline, CDR1 SGHDN and CDR2 FVKESK. The CDR3 spans 12 residues. Trimming pared 1 base from V and 5 bases from J, leaving 5 bases between. The CDR3 loop is CASSQGYETQYF. The CDR3 DNA reads as TGTGCCAGCAGCCAAGGGTACGAGACCCAGTACTTC.

This clone was seen a single time. The chain recombines TRBV30 with TRBJ2-5; 16 bases agree with TRBD2. V was clipped by 2 bases and J by 5 bases; unmatched bases: 5. The CDR3 extends over 16 amino acids. Germline-derived CDR1 and CDR2 are GTSNPN and SVGIG (reference sequence). For the CDR3, the DNA is TGTGCCTGGAGTCTCGGGACTAGCGGGAGGGGGGAGACCCAGTACTTC. This sequence encodes CAWSLGTSGRGETQYF. Based on the CDR3 plus reference TRBV30 and TRBJ2-5, the full variable domain is SQTIHQWPATLVQPVGSPLSLECTVEGTSNPNLYWYRQAAGRGLQLLFYSVGIGQISSEVPQNLSASRPQDRQFILSSKKLLLSDSGFYLCAWSLGTSGRGETQYFGPGTRLLVL.

The chain joins TRBV28 to TRBJ2-7; D may be TRBD1 or TRBD2 (5 bases each). V lost 4 bases and J 2 bases, leaving 12 bases between the germline ends. The CDR3 is made up of 14 amino acids. Germline CDR1 and CDR2: MDHEN and SYDVKM. The CDR3 DNA follows: TGTGCCAGCAGTTCACCGGGACGGACCTACGAGCAGTACTTC. Translating gives CASSSPGRTYEQYF.

This chain connects TRBV7-2 to TRBJ2-1; TRBD2 aligns across 11 bases. The ends lost 0 bases at V and 0 bases at J; junction bases unmatched: 4. The germline CDR1 and CDR2 sequences are SGHTA and FQGNSA. This CDR3 comprises 18 residues. The CDR3 is CASSLASSGGDSYNEQFF. The CDR3 DNA sequence: TGTGCCAGCAGCTTAGCAAGTAGCGGGGGGGACTCCTACAATGAGCAGTTCTTC.

Of note for this clone: Germline and junction disagree at one end, which may indicate a read error. The rearrangement joins TRBV7-7 to TRBJ2-5; no clear D gene. CDR3 length: 15 residues. Germline V gene sequence: CDR1 SSHAT, CDR2 FNYEAQ (reference sequence). CDR3: CASSLLMASVETQYF. The CDR3 DNA reads as TGTGCTAGCAGCTTATTGATGGCGTCCGTCGAGACCCAGTACTTC.

This chain connects TRBV4-2 to TRBJ1-4; TRBD1 is a possible D gene (6 bases). Germline CDR1 LGHNA, CDR2 YNFKEQ. The CDR3 totals 15 residues. Trimming took 4 bases from V and 3 from J, leaving 12 bases between them. The CDR3 protein is CASSRGGSSNEKLFF. The CDR3 DNA sequence: TGTGCCAGCAGCCGGGGGGGCTCTTCTAATGAAAAACTGTTTTTT.

This chain joins TRBV7-8 and TRBJ2-1; D not certain. The V gene's germline CDR1 is SGHVS and CDR2 FQNEAQ. The germline V and J ends were trimmed by 5 bases and 8 bases, with 13 bases remaining between them. CDR3 size: 13 residues. The CDR3, as DNA: TGTGCCAGCAGCACAAACTGGCGCGATGAGCAGTTCTTC. It encodes CASSTNWRDEQFF.

A single count supports this clone. This chain joins TRBV4-1 and TRBJ1-6; D not resolved. Germline CDR1 MGHRA, CDR2 YSYEKL. The CDR3 length is 18 residues. V was cut by 2 bases and J by 0 bases, with 14 bases left in between. The CDR3: CASSQFIWVSSYNSPLHF. In nucleotides, the CDR3 is TGCGCCAGCAGCCAATTTATCTGGGTCAGCTCCTATAATTCACCCCTCCACTTT.

V usage is TRBV4-2 and J usage is TRBJ2-7; the match to TRBD2 covers 8 bases. This CDR3 has 15 residues. V trimming: 4 bases; J trimming: 6 bases; junction bases outside the gene matches: 11. The germline V gene has CDR1 LGHNA and CDR2 YNFKEQ. For the CDR3, the DNA is TGTGCCAGCAGCCCGAGCAGGGCGGGAGGAGGCGAGCAGTACTTC. Translation gives CASSPSRAGGGEQYF.

This sequence joins TRBV4-3 and TRBJ1-4; the D is unclear. The germline V gene encodes CDR1 LGHNA and CDR2 YSLEER. V dropped 0 bases and J dropped 2 bases, with 13 bases sitting between them. The CDR3 totals 17 residues. The CDR3 is CASSQDSWEGTNEKLFF. The DNA of the CDR3 is TGCGCCAGCAGCCAAGATTCCTGGGAAGGCACTAATGAAAAACTGTTTTTT.

V gene TRBV9 combines with J gene TRBJ1-1; D gene ambiguous. The CDR3 runs 13 residues. V lost 0 bases and J 6 bases, leaving 9 bases between the germline ends. The V gene's germline CDR1 is SGDLS and CDR2 YYNGEE. CDR3 residues: CASSVGGGPEAFF. For the CDR3, the DNA is TGTGCCAGCAGCGTAGGGGGAGGGCCTGAAGCTTTCTTT.

This rearrangement joins TRBV30 to TRBJ2-1, with TRBD2 identical over 8 bases. J was trimmed by 8 bases and V by 1 base; bases with no gene match: 10. The CDR3 is made up of 15 amino acids. In germline, CDR1 is GTSNPN, CDR2 SVGIG (reference sequence). Here the CDR3 DNA reads TGTGCCTGGAGTGGAGCGGGACTAGAATATGATGAGCAGTTCTTC. It encodes CAWSGAGLEYDEQFF. Together with reference TRBV30 and TRBJ2-1, the CDR3 gives the full variable domain: SQTIHQWPATLVQPVGSPLSLECTVEGTSNPNLYWYRQAAGRGLQLLFYSVGIGQISSEVPQNLSASRPQDRQFILSSKKLLLSDSGFYLCAWSGAGLEYDEQFFGPGTRLTVL.

The chain employs TRBV4-2 and TRBJ2-1; TRBD2 matches 8 bases. CDR1 is LGHNA, CDR2 YNFKEQ, per germline. The junction had 3 bases not matched to a gene; V was cut back by 1 base and J by 1 base. The CDR3 runs to 16 residues. The CDR3 is CASSQGGTSSYNEQFF. The CDR3 DNA is TGTGCCAGCAGCCAAGGAGGGACTAGTTCCTACAATGAGCAGTTCTTC.

The CDR3 here is CASSYSISRNNEQFF. CDR3 bases: TGTGCCAGCAGTTACTCGATTAGCAGAAACAATGAGCAGTTCTTC. The rearrangement joins TRBV6-5 to TRBJ2-1; D call uncertain. Germline CDR1 is MNHEY and CDR2 is SVGAGI. There are 15 residues in the CDR3. Between the trimmed V and J ends, which lost 0 bases and 5 bases, there was a span of 11 bases.

The chain employs TRBV2 and TRBJ2-1; 7 nucleotides line up with TRBD1. CDR3 length: 16 amino acids. The germline gives CDR1 SNHLY, CDR2 FYNNEI. V gave up 7 bases and J gave up 7 bases; unmatched junction bases: 16. The CDR3 DNA reads TGTGCCAGCAAAGGATTCAGGGGGTTCGGTAATAATGAGCAGTTCTTC. Protein: CASKGFRGFGNNEQFF.

The rearrangement uses TRBV15 and TRBJ2-1, with 7 bases fitting TRBD2. In germline, CDR1 is LNHNV, CDR2 YYDKDF (reference sequence). The ends lost 3 bases at V and 5 bases at J; junction bases unmatched: 7. The CDR3 consists of 15 residues. CDR3 protein: CATSSYPSGNNEQFF. The CDR3 DNA reads as TGTGCCACCAGCAGCTACCCTAGCGGCAACAATGAGCAGTTCTTC. The whole variable domain, remainder taken from reference TRBV15 and TRBJ2-1, is DAMVIQNPRYQVTQFGKPVTLSCSQTLNHNVMYWYQQKSSQAPKLLFHYYDKDFNNEADTPDNFQSRRPNTSFCFLDIRSPGLGDTAMYLCATSSYPSGNNEQFFGPGTRLTVL.

The V call is TRBV29-1, the J call TRBJ2-7; 12 positions agree with TRBD2. Germline values: CDR1 SQVTM, CDR2 ANQGSEA. Trimming removed 6 bases from V and 3 bases from J; junction bases left unmatched: 9. The CDR3 is 15 amino acids. The CDR3 DNA follows: TGCAGCGTCGAAACCGGACTAGCGGGGATCTACGAGCAGTACTTC. It yields the protein CSVETGLAGIYEQYF.

The chain has TRBV20-1 and TRBJ1-4; D is uncertain. Per germline, CDR1 DFQATT and CDR2 SNEGSKA (reference sequence). There are 10 residues in the CDR3. Trimming cost V 5 bases and J 11 bases, with 9 bases left between them. The CDR3 DNA reads TGCAGTGCTTCCGGAGGGAAACTGTTTTTT. It is translated as CSASGGKLFF.